The clone carrying this T cell receptor beta chain appeared once. V lost 4 bases, J lost 5 bases, and 7 bases lay in between. Looked up from germline, CDR1 is LGHNA and CDR2 is YNFKEQ. The length of the CDR3 is 12 residues. The entry originates in a study of technical replicates of blood from several donors. Profiling relied on immunoSEQ multiplex PCR, and the TCRdb table lists in-frame clones only, not all of them. The table records 85,000 to 100,000 clones, nearly 97% of them present only once. Sequenced sample: T cells isolated from PBMCs. This TCR derives from a human donor in good health. The V call is TRBV4-2, the J call TRBJ2-3; D gene unclear. This CDR3 reads CASSPQQDTQYF. The CDR3 bases are TGTGCCAGCAGCCCCCAACAAGATACGCAGTATTTT.